These 29 T cell receptor beta chains were all obtained from the same sample, sequenced in a study of shared clonotypes between healthy human individuals (dated by TCRdb to the early 2020s). Receptor amplification or capture employed the immunoSEQ multiplex PCR assay. This immuneACCESS table, as held by TCRdb, lists in-frame sequences with V and J called but not all clones. Of the missing ones, under half trace to an unresolved V gene in checked studies; the others have no known cause. The sample records around 2.5 million clones, under 95% of which are singletons. The ten largest make up approximately 0.35% of the sample. The sample taken for sequencing was naive CD4+ T cells from PBMCs. Sample cell subset or site, as interpreted from the label and publication: CD45RA+ positively selected. These receptors originate from a man younger than 30 in good health. Some clones in this sample may be carry-over from other donors' samples.

The chain carries TRBV27 and TRBJ2-3; D call uncertain. Germline V gene sequence: CDR1 MNHEY, CDR2 SMNVEV (reference sequence). V lost 0 bases and J lost 1, with 8 bases in between. The CDR3 sequence is 15 residues long. The DNA for the CDR3 is TGTGCCAGCAGTTTATCGCGGCGGCGCACAGATACGCAGTATTTT. Translated: CASSLSRRRTDTQYF.

This clone was seen only once. The V gene is TRBV19, the J gene TRBJ1-5, with 12 positions matching TRBD1. There are 17 residues in the CDR3. CDR1 LNHDA and CDR2 SQIVND come from the germline V gene (reference sequence). The trim removed 5 bases at V and 2 bases at J, leaving 7 bases unmatched. CDR3 residues: CASSSGTGGVGNQPQHF. The CDR3 nucleotides are TGTGCCAGTAGTTCCGGGACAGGGGGCGTTGGCAATCAGCCCCAGCATTTT.

The chain links TRBV19 to TRBJ1-1; 7 nucleotides agree with TRBD1. After removal of 7 bases from V and 3 bases from J, the junction contained 8 bases not matched to a gene. The CDR3 sequence is 14 residues long. Germline values: CDR1 LNHDA, CDR2 SQIVND (reference sequence). CDR3 amino acids: CASIQGQYHTEAFF. Written as DNA, the CDR3 is TGTGCCAGTATACAGGGGCAGTATCACACTGAAGCTTTCTTT.

The V and J genes are TRBV2 and TRBJ1-4, with D uncertain. CDR1 is SNHLY and CDR2 is FYNNEI in the germline V gene. V was cut by 3 bases and J by 8 bases, with 13 bases left in between. There are 14 residues in the CDR3. In DNA form, the CDR3 reads TGTGCCAGCAGTGACTCGCCACCCGGCGAAAAACTGTTTTTT. Translating it yields CASSDSPPGEKLFF.

The rearrangement uses TRBV19 and TRBJ1-5, with 9 bases that match TRBD1. The CDR3 is made up of 14 amino acids. The V gene end was trimmed by 5 bases and the J gene end by 7 bases; junction bases not matched to a gene: 6. Germline assignment: CDR1 LNHDA and CDR2 SQIVND (reference sequence). This chain's CDR3 is CASSLTGGSQPQHF. The CDR3 nucleotides are TGTGCCAGTAGTCTTACAGGGGGCAGCCAGCCCCAGCATTTT.

The chain combines TRBV28 with TRBJ2-2; 10 nucleotides align to TRBD2. Germline values: CDR1 MDHEN, CDR2 SYDVKM. This CDR3 comprises 16 residues. The V gene end was trimmed by 6 bases and the J gene end by 3 bases; junction bases not matched to a gene: 7. The DNA for the CDR3 is TGTGCCAGCAGCACACCTAGCGGGAGAGACACCGGGGAGCTGTTTTTT. As protein: CASSTPSGRDTGELFF.

This clone was seen once. V is TRBV10-3 and J is TRBJ1-6; perhaps TRBD1 as D (5 bases). The CDR3 consists of 12 residues. V dropped 10 bases and J dropped 7 bases, with 11 bases sitting between them. Germline CDR1 and CDR2: ENHRY and SYGVKD. The chain's CDR3 is CATGDANSPLHF. Written as DNA, the CDR3 is TGTGCCACCGGGGACGCAAATTCACCCCTCCACTTT.

This clone appeared once. The rearrangement links TRBV4-1 to TRBJ1-4, with TRBD1 as a possible D gene (6 bases). Germline V gene data show CDR1 as MGHRA and CDR2 as YSYEKL. The CDR3 loop spans 14 amino acids. V gave up 2 bases and J gave up 8 bases, with 12 bases separating them. As DNA, the CDR3 is TGCGCCAGCAGCCAAAAAAGGGGGGAGGAAAAACTGTTTTTT. As protein: CASSQKRGEEKLFF.

The CDR3 DNA reads TGCAGCGTTGCCCGGGGTGAGGGCTACGAGCAGTACTTC. Protein: CSVARGEGYEQYF. The V call is TRBV29-1, the J call TRBJ2-5; tentative D call: TRBD2 (5 bases). The end of the DNA fits TRBJ2-7 better, so the J call may be wrong. The germline V gene encodes CDR1 SQVTM and CDR2 ANQGSEA. The CDR3 extends over 13 amino acids.

The chain links TRBV10-3 to TRBJ2-3; D gene uncertain. Germline V lookup: CDR1 ENHRY, CDR2 SYGVKD. There are 14 residues in the CDR3. Trimming pared 7 bases from V and 7 bases from J, leaving 18 bases between. The CDR3 bases are TGTGCCATCAATCGGCTGGGCCTGAATTATACGCAGTATTTT. Its protein product is CAINRLGLNYTQYF.

The chain uses TRBV25-1 and TRBJ1-1, with TRBD1 matching 7 bases. This CDR3 is built from 13 residues. The ends lost 6 bases at V and 3 bases at J; junction bases unmatched: 4. Germline V gene sequence: CDR1 MGHDK, CDR2 SYGVNS. This CDR3 is CASSFTGDTEAFF. CDR3 in DNA: TGTGCCAGCAGCTTTACAGGGGACACTGAAGCTTTCTTT.

The CDR3 reads CASSGRTVTSGPYEQYF. CDR3 coding DNA: TGTGCCAGCAGCGGACGGACAGTGACTAGCGGACCCTACGAGCAGTACTTC. The rearrangement joins TRBV7-9 to TRBJ2-7, with 9 bases that match TRBD2. CDR3 length equals 17 residues. The ends lost 5 bases at V and 2 bases at J; junction bases unmatched: 13. Germline V gives CDR1 SEHNR, CDR2 FQNEAQ (reference sequence).

In its sample, this clone was seen a few times. Distinct nucleotide sequences in the sample also encode this CDR3. The chain has TRBV28 and TRBJ1-5; TRBD1 matches at 7 bases. V shed 7 bases, J shed 7 bases, and the junction held 7 bases outside the gene matches. The CDR3 extends over 13 amino acids. Germline CDR1 is MDHEN and CDR2 is SYDVKM. The CDR3 DNA reads TGTGCCAGCACTCCAGACAGGGTCCAGCCCCAGCATTTT. It translates to CASTPDRVQPQHF.

V gene TRBV6-5 combines with J gene TRBJ2-7, with TRBD1 matching over 8 bases. The CDR3 is 14 amino acids. Losses at the gene ends were 6 bases for V and 2 bases for J; bases not matched to a gene: 6. The germline V gene has CDR1 MNHEY and CDR2 SVGAGI. DNA of the CDR3: TGTGCCAGCAGGCATGGGACAGGAGCCTACGAGCAGTACTTC. It specifies CASRHGTGAYEQYF.

This clone showed up just a few times. Other DNA variants within this sample encode the same CDR3. The rearrangement joins TRBV18 to TRBJ2-7; 7 bases are a match to TRBD1. Per the germline V gene, CDR1 is KGHSH and CDR2 is LQKENI. The CDR3 is 13 amino acids. V dropped 2 bases and J dropped 4; count of bases not matched to a gene: 2. CDR3 amino acids: CASSPATGYEQYF. In DNA form, the CDR3 reads TGTGCCAGCTCACCAGCGACAGGGTACGAGCAGTACTTC.

V usage is TRBV2 and J usage is TRBJ1-3, with unresolved D. The germline gives CDR1 SNHLY, CDR2 FYNNEI. V lost 6 bases, J lost 1 base, and 40 bases lay in between. The CDR3 contains 24 residues. The CDR3 loop reads CASRWERRAQQNNSPGKSGNTIYF. The CDR3 DNA reads as TGTGCCAGCAGGTGGGAAAGGAGGGCTCAACAAAACAATTCGCCTGGAAAATCTGGAAACACCATATATTTT.

The chain carries TRBV27 and TRBJ2-2; perhaps D is TRBD1 or TRBD2 (5 bases each). The germline V gene has CDR1 MNHEY and CDR2 SMNVEV (reference sequence). The CDR3 has 16 amino acids. The V end lost 3 bases, the J end lost 7 bases, and 18 bases lay between the germline ends. The CDR3 here is CASSFSPGTRNGELFF. The DNA for the CDR3 is TGTGCCAGCAGTTTCTCACCCGGGACGCGAAACGGGGAGCTGTTTTTT.

The rearrangement uses TRBV19 and TRBJ1-2; D unresolved. The CDR3 contains 12 residues. V gave up 6 bases and J gave up 7 bases, with 12 bases separating them. Germline CDR1 LNHDA, CDR2 SQIVND (reference sequence). CDR3 loop: CASRRAGGGYTF. CDR3 DNA sequence: TGTGCCAGTAGAAGGGCAGGAGGTGGCTACACCTTC.

The chain carries TRBV4-1 and TRBJ2-3, with 7 bases fitting TRBD1. With 5 bases clipped from V and 2 bases from J, the junction kept 4 bases outside the gene matches. This CDR3 has 14 amino acids. CDR1 is MGHRA and CDR2 is YSYEKL in the germline V gene. The CDR3 DNA follows: TGCGCCAGCAGCTCGGGACAGTCCACAGATACGCAGTATTTT. Translated: CASSSGQSTDTQYF.

The CDR3 sequence: CASSLGGPNQPQHF. The CDR3 nucleotides are TGTGCCAGCAGTCTTGGGGGGCCCAATCAGCCCCAGCATTTT. This chain connects TRBV6-5 to TRBJ1-5; D might be TRBD1 (6 bases). Trimming removed 5 bases from V and 3 bases from J, with 11 bases in between. CDR1 is MNHEY and CDR2 is SVGAGI in the germline V gene. CDR3 length: 14 residues.

The V gene is TRBV4-1, the J gene TRBJ2-7; D is uncertain. The germline gives CDR1 MGHRA, CDR2 YSYEKL. V lost 0 bases and J lost 6, with 15 bases in between. The CDR3 covers 15 residues. The CDR3 DNA follows: TGCGCCAGCAGCCAAGATCAAGGGTCGTGGGCCGAGCAGTACTTC. The encoded protein is CASSQDQGSWAEQYF.

The chain uses TRBV2 and TRBJ1-5, with 11 bases fitting TRBD1. Trimming at V came to 7 bases and at J to 2 bases, leaving 4 bases not matched to a gene. Germline V gives CDR1 SNHLY, CDR2 FYNNEI. The CDR3 sequence is 15 residues long. The CDR3 here is CASTGTGGGNQPQHF. The CDR3 coding sequence is TGTGCCAGCACCGGGACAGGGGGTGGCAATCAGCCCCAGCATTTT.

The chain employs TRBV28 and TRBJ2-3; 8 bases align to TRBD1. Trimming removed 10 bases from V and 4 bases from J; junction bases left unmatched: 7. CDR1 is MDHEN and CDR2 is SYDVKM in the germline V gene. The CDR3 is 13 residues long. CDR3 amino acids: CATQGAGPDTQYF. The CDR3 DNA follows: TGTGCCACCCAGGGGGCAGGTCCAGATACGCAGTATTTT.

Turning to this clone: The sample contains more than one DNA sequence encoding this CDR3. This chain connects TRBV9 to TRBJ2-1; TRBD2 matches 10 bases. The germline CDR1 and CDR2 sequences are SGDLS and YYNGEE. After removal of 4 bases from V and 3 bases from J, the junction contained 7 bases not matched to a gene. The CDR3 is 16 amino acids. The CDR3: CASSPRLAGSYNEQFF. The CDR3 nucleotides are TGTGCCAGCAGCCCACGACTAGCGGGCAGCTACAATGAGCAGTTCTTC.

V gene TRBV29-1 combines with J gene TRBJ1-1; D might be TRBD1 (5 bases). CDR1 SQVTM and CDR2 ANQGSEA come from the germline V gene. Deletions cut 5 bases from V and 5 bases from J, with 12 bases between. This CDR3 is built from 12 residues. CDR3 in DNA: TGCAGCGTTAGGCCAGGGAGAACTGAAGCTTTCTTT. Translating gives CSVRPGRTEAFF.

The V call is TRBV7-2, the J call TRBJ2-7; 10 bases line up with TRBD1. This CDR3 has 13 amino acids. Germline-derived CDR1 and CDR2 are SGHTA and FQGNSA. V dropped 5 bases and J dropped 8; count of bases not matched to a gene: 6. The CDR3 here is CASSPDRGDQQYF. Written as DNA, the CDR3 is TGTGCCAGCAGCCCGGACAGGGGGGACCAGCAGTACTTC.

The J gene is TRBJ1-1, the V gene TRBV7-9; D remains unclear. This CDR3 region has 16 residues. Germline values: CDR1 SEHNR, CDR2 FQNEAQ (reference sequence). V was cut by 7 bases and J by 2 bases, with 20 bases left in between. CDR3 sequence: CASKQANTLGNTEAFF. CDR3 in DNA: TGTGCCAGCAAGCAGGCTAACACCCTTGGAAACACTGAAGCTTTCTTT. The full variable domain, completed using reference TRBV7-9 and TRBJ1-1, is DTGVSQNPRHKITKRGQNVTFRCDPISEHNRLYWYRQTLGQGPEFLTYFQNEAQLEKSRLLSDRFSAERPKGSFSTLEIQRTEQGDSAMYLCASKQANTLGNTEAFFGQGTRLTVV.

The rearrangement uses TRBV28 and TRBJ2-5; tentatively, D is TRBD2 (6 bases). V lost 5 bases, J lost 1 base, and 20 bases lay in between. The CDR3 spans 17 residues. CDR1 and CDR2 (germline): MDHEN, SYDVKM. DNA for the CDR3: TGTGCCAGCAGTGCGCCCCCGGGACTCCGGCGCCAAGAGACCCAGTACTTC. Its translation: CASSAPPGLRRQETQYF.

This clone was seen once. The chain carries TRBV19 and TRBJ2-1, with a possible D match to TRBD1 (5 bases). Trimming cost V 7 bases and J 4 bases, with 11 bases left between them. Germline V gene lookup returns CDR1 LNHDA and CDR2 SQIVND (reference sequence). The CDR3 covers 13 residues. This chain's CDR3 is CASNNRIYNEQFF. In DNA form, the CDR3 reads TGTGCCAGTAATAACAGGATTTACAATGAGCAGTTCTTC.